The 17 T cell receptor beta chains below were found in one sample sequenced in a study of human T cells and chemical hapten exposure. The time point: patch test 2, 6 weeks after DPC sensitization. Specified treatment: therapeutic diphenylcyclopropenone sensitization with weekly scalp DPC. From the RACE reads, TCRdb called clonotypes with MiXCR, one entry per CDR3 protein. The sample lists about 140,000 distinct CDR3 sequences, 10% to 15% occurring once. This specimen consisted of whole blood, obtained in connection with sensitization to the hapten diphenylcyclopropenone (DPC). The source is a woman in her fifties or sixties with alopecia areata. Some clones in this sample may be carry-over from other donors' samples.

The gene calls are TRBV20-1 and TRBJ2-4, with D perhaps TRBD2 (6 bases). The CDR3 is 14 amino acids. V lost 5 bases, J lost 4 bases, and 15 bases lay in between. Germline assignment: CDR1 DFQATT and CDR2 SNEGSKA (reference sequence). In DNA, the CDR3 is TGCAGTGCTGGGACTTCGGCCCCAAAAAACATTCAGTACTTC. Protein sequence: CSAGTSAPKNIQYF.

This clonotype was detected only a few times. The chain carries TRBV3-1 and TRBJ2-7, with TRBD2 matching 11 bases. The CDR3 contains 14 residues. V shed 4 bases, J shed 3 bases, and the junction held 2 bases outside the gene matches. Germline V CDR1 and CDR2: LGHDT, YNNKEL (reference sequence). The CDR3 sequence: CASSPTSGDYEQYF. CDR3 DNA: TGTGCCAGCAGCCCGACTAGCGGGGACTACGAGCAGTACTTC.

This clonotype appeared many times. J is TRBJ1-1 and V is TRBV20-1; 7 bases agree with TRBD1. The CDR3 covers 15 residues. Germline assignment: CDR1 DFQATT and CDR2 SNEGSKA (reference sequence). V trimming: 4 bases; J trimming: 2 bases; junction bases outside the gene matches: 10. CDR3 residues: CSAKAPGQLNTEAFF. Here the CDR3 DNA reads TGCAGTGCTAAGGCACCGGGACAGCTAAACACTGAAGCTTTCTTT.

This clonotype showed up many times. The gene calls are TRBV12-3 or TRBV12-4 and TRBJ2-1; D may be TRBD2 (7 bases). V was shortened by 8 bases and J by 9 bases, with 11 bases between the two germline ends. This CDR3 contains 11 residues. The CDR3 protein is CASGRGVEQFF. DNA for the CDR3: TGTGCCAGCGGGAGGGGGGTTGAGCAGTTCTTC.

The rearrangement links TRBV6-6 to TRBJ2-3; possible D gene TRBD2, 6 bases. CDR1 and CDR2 from the germline V gene are MNHNY and SVGAGI (reference sequence). This CDR3 has 16 amino acids. The V gene lost 5 bases and the J gene lost 4 bases, with 19 bases spanning the gap. The CDR3 loop reads CASSLFGAGRPDTQYF. As DNA, the CDR3 is TGTGCCAGCAGTCTTTTCGGAGCGGGTCGTCCAGATACGCAGTATTTT.

The chain joins TRBV14 to TRBJ1-6; no definite D call. The V end was cut by 0 bases, the J end by 9 bases, with 9 bases between. The CDR3 length is 14 residues. In germline, CDR1 is SGHDN, CDR2 FVKESK. CDR3: CASSQEAGTSPLHF. In nucleotides, the CDR3 is TGTGCCAGCAGCCAAGAAGCGGGTACTTCACCCCTCCACTTT.

Ten or more counts support this clonotype. This rearrangement joins TRBV12-3 or TRBV12-4 to TRBJ2-1, with 11 positions matching TRBD1. Losses at the gene ends were 5 bases for V and 10 bases for J; bases not matched to a gene: 13. The length of the CDR3 is 16 residues. CDR3 sequence: CASSPSGTGGAGEQFF. The CDR3 region has the DNA TGTGCCAGCAGTCCATCCGGGACAGGGGGGGCAGGGGAGCAGTTCTTC.

This clonotype has more than one count but fewer than ten. The chain employs TRBV7-6 and TRBJ2-1; weak D call: TRBD2 (5 bases). The CDR3 sequence is 18 residues long. The germline gives CDR1 SGHVS, CDR2 FNYEAQ. The germline V and J ends were trimmed by 0 bases and 8 bases, with 23 bases remaining between them. CDR3 sequence reads: CASSLAPLAGPPGDEQFF. CDR3 DNA sequence: TGTGCCAGCAGCTTAGCGCCTCTTGCGGGTCCGCCAGGCGATGAGCAGTTCTTC.

The chain uses TRBV9 and TRBJ2-1; the D gene is possibly TRBD2 (5 bases). V lost 4 bases and J lost 8, with 16 bases in between. The CDR3 covers 14 residues. CDR1 and CDR2 (germline): SGDLS, YYNGEE. CDR3 region: CASSTRDVQDEQFF. CDR3 nucleotides: TGTGCCAGCAGCACCCGGGATGTTCAGGATGAGCAGTTCTTC.

Written as DNA, the CDR3 is TGTGCCAGCAGCCCTCCCGACAATGGAGTCTACACCTTC. The encoded protein is CASSPPDNGVYTF. This sequence joins TRBV5-5 and TRBJ1-2; D is ambiguous. CDR1 is SGHKS, CDR2 YYEKEE, per germline (reference sequence). The CDR3 runs to 13 residues. V shed 4 bases and J shed 10 bases, with 17 bases lying between them.

V usage is TRBV7-2 and J usage is TRBJ1-2, with a weak D call TRBD1 (5 bases). The V end lost 0 bases, the J end lost 8 bases, and 19 bases lay between the germline ends. Per the germline V gene, CDR1 is SGHTA and CDR2 is FQGNSA. This CDR3 contains 16 residues. Written as DNA, the CDR3 is TGTGCCAGCAGCTTAGCGCTCAGGGACTCCAGGAGAGGCTACACCTTC. Residues: CASSLALRDSRRGYTF. The full variable domain, its missing parts supplied by reference TRBV7-2 and TRBJ1-2, is GAGVSQSPSNKVTEKGKDVELRCDPISGHTALYWYRQSLGQGLEFLIYFQGNSAPDKSGLPSDRFSAERTGGSVSTLTIQRTQQEDSAVYLCASSLALRDSRRGYTFGSGTRLTVV.

V gene TRBV5-4 combines with J gene TRBJ2-2, with D perhaps TRBD2 (5 bases). This CDR3 has 17 residues. The V and J ends lost 4 bases and 0 bases respectively, with 16 bases between them. Germline V CDR1 and CDR2: SGHNT, YYREEE (reference sequence). Written as DNA, the CDR3 is TGTGCCAGCAGCCGAGGATGGGGAGCCGCGAACACCGGGGAGCTGTTTTTT. This sequence encodes CASSRGWGAANTGELFF.

The chain has TRBV15 and TRBJ1-2; 8 nucleotides match TRBD1. The CDR3 has 17 residues. Trimming took 1 base from V and 4 from J; bases not matched to a gene: 11. Germline V gene data show CDR1 as LNHNV and CDR2 as YYDKDF (reference sequence). This CDR3 reads CATSRVPPRGLSYGYTF. Written as DNA, the CDR3 is TGTGCCACCAGCAGAGTTCCCCCCAGGGGGCTTTCCTATGGCTACACCTTC. The full variable domain, rest sourced from reference TRBV15 and TRBJ1-2, is DAMVIQNPRYQVTQFGKPVTLSCSQTLNHNVMYWYQQKSSQAPKLLFHYYDKDFNNEADTPDNFQSRRPNTSFCFLDIRSPGLGDTAMYLCATSRVPPRGLSYGYTFGSGTRLTVV.

In its sample, this clonotype was seen a few times. The chain has TRBV10-2 and TRBJ1-6; D perhaps matches TRBD1 (5 bases). Germline CDR1 WSHSY, CDR2 SAAADI. V lost 10 bases and J lost 6, with 16 bases in between. The CDR3 totals 14 residues. CDR3 sequence: CATTTGGGNSPLHF. CDR3 sequence (DNA): TGCGCCACCACCACAGGTGGGGGTAATTCACCCCTCCACTTT.

This clonotype was recorded many times. The CDR3 here is CASSKTGTTDTQYF. In nucleotides, the CDR3 is TGTGCCAGCAGTAAAACAGGGACCACAGATACGCAGTATTTT. The V and J genes are TRBV6-6 and TRBJ2-3; D is perhaps TRBD1 (6 bases). The CDR3 sequence is 14 residues long. CDR1 and CDR2 from the germline V gene are MNHNY and SVGAGI (reference sequence). V was clipped by 5 bases and J by 2 bases, with 11 bases between them.

This clonotype has more than one count but fewer than ten. This chain joins TRBV5-1 and TRBJ2-3; the D gene is possibly TRBD2 (5 bases). This CDR3 has 15 residues. The V end lost 2 bases, the J end lost 2 bases, and 12 bases lay between the germline ends. The V gene's germline CDR1 is SGHRS and CDR2 YFSETQ. The CDR3 here is CASSFERSYTDTQYF. DNA for the CDR3: TGCGCCAGCAGCTTCGAGCGGAGTTACACAGATACGCAGTATTTT.

This clonotype has only a few counts. The rearrangement uses TRBV2 and TRBJ2-3; 11 bases line up with TRBD2. The J segment lost 6 bases and the V segment lost 5 bases, leaving 7 bases of the junction unmatched. The CDR3 sequence is 15 residues long. Germline V gene sequence: CDR1 SNHLY, CDR2 FYNNEI. The CDR3 DNA reads as TGTGCCAGCAGTCGACTAGCGGGAAAAAGTGATACGCAGTATTTT. It translates to CASSRLAGKSDTQYF.